This is a list of T cell receptor beta chains from one sample in a study of blood T cell repertoires in COVID-19. Repertoires were generated with immunoSEQ multiplex PCR, while TCRdb's copy carries only in-frame clones and drops some. This sample has about 37,000 clones; 75% to 85% occur once, and the top ten carry approximately 15%. The material sequenced was peripheral blood. Receptors were obtained from a woman in her seventies with acute or convalescent COVID-19. CDR3s include the opening cysteine and the closing phenylalanine or tryptophan. Fields, in order: D gene, clone size, V gene, J gene, CDR3 DNA, CDR3 protein. The D gene is left open where the match is weak. Rows give clone size only sometimes, using once, few, many, or a class for an expanded clone.

d_call: TRBD2; clone_size: .; v_call: TRBV3-1/TRBV3-2; j_call: TRBJ2-7; cdr3_nt: TGTGCCAGCAGCCCGGGTCTGGGACTAGCGGGAGTGCGGGAGCAGTACTTC; cdr3_aa: CASSPGLGLAGVREQYF
d_call: TRBD2; clone_size: .; v_call: TRBV5-1; j_call: TRBJ2-3; cdr3_nt: TGCGCCAGCAGCTTGGACGGTAGCGGGGGGGACACAGATACGCAGTATTTT; cdr3_aa: CASSLDGSGGDTDTQYF
d_call: TRBD2; clone_size: once; v_call: TRBV7-6; j_call: TRBJ2-7; cdr3_nt: TGTGCCAGCAGCTCGGGACTAGCGGGCGTTGTTCGGCAGTACTTC; cdr3_aa: CASSSGLAGVVRQYF
d_call: .; clone_size: .; v_call: TRBV12-3/TRBV12-4; j_call: TRBJ2-1; cdr3_nt: TGTGCCAGCAGTTTAGTGGCCAATGAGCAGTTCTTC; cdr3_aa: CASSLVANEQFF
d_call: .; clone_size: .; v_call: TRBV6-6; j_call: TRBJ1-5; cdr3_nt: TGTGCCAGCACCCGGGACTACAATCAGCCCCAGCATTTT; cdr3_aa: CASTRDYNQPQHF
d_call: .; clone_size: .; v_call: TRBV5-1; j_call: TRBJ1-4; cdr3_nt: TGCGCCAGCAGCCAGGACAGCCCGAATGAAAAACTGTTTTTT; cdr3_aa: CASSQDSPNEKLFF
d_call: .; clone_size: medium-sized; v_call: TRBV25-1; j_call: TRBJ1-4; cdr3_nt: TGTGCCAGCAGTGAATTACTCTCCGAGACAGACAGACTGTTTTTT; cdr3_aa: CASSELLSETDRLFF
d_call: TRBD2; clone_size: .; v_call: TRBV11-3; j_call: TRBJ2-2; cdr3_nt: TGTGCCAGCAGTGGGACTAGGAAGGCCGGGGAGCTGTTTTTT; cdr3_aa: CASSGTRKAGELFF
d_call: TRBD2; clone_size: few; v_call: TRBV6-1; j_call: TRBJ2-5; cdr3_nt: TGTGCCAGCAGTGAAGCTGGCGGGGGGGTGGGCGAGACCCAGTACTTC; cdr3_aa: CASSEAGGGVGETQYF
d_call: TRBD2; clone_size: .; v_call: TRBV29-1; j_call: TRBJ2-3; cdr3_nt: TGCAGCGGAGCGGGAAGATATACAGATACGCAGTATTTT; cdr3_aa: CSGAGRYTDTQYF
d_call: .; clone_size: .; v_call: TRBV11-1; j_call: TRBJ2-3; cdr3_nt: TGTGCCAGCAGCGACCGAGACTCCTTGTTCACAGATACGCAGTATTTT; cdr3_aa: CASSDRDSLFTDTQYF
d_call: TRBD1; clone_size: .; v_call: TRBV6-6; j_call: TRBJ1-3; cdr3_nt: TGTGCCAGCAGTTCTGGGACAGGGATCTCTGGAAACACCATATATTTT; cdr3_aa: CASSSGTGISGNTIYF
d_call: .; clone_size: .; v_call: TRBV7-9; j_call: TRBJ2-2; cdr3_nt: TGTGCCAGCAGCTTCGCCGGGTACGGGGAGCTGTTTTTT; cdr3_aa: CASSFAGYGELFF
d_call: .; clone_size: .; v_call: TRBV7-9; j_call: TRBJ1-2; cdr3_nt: TGTGCCAGCAGCTTAATCGTCGAAGGGCCAGGGACTTCCTTC; cdr3_aa: CASSLIVEGPGTSF
d_call: .; clone_size: .; v_call: TRBV21-1; j_call: TRBJ2-5; cdr3_nt: TGTGCCAGCAGGGAAGGGAGACTAGCGGGCCAAGAGACCCAGTACTTC; cdr3_aa: CASREGRLAGQETQYF
d_call: TRBD2; clone_size: .; v_call: TRBV2; j_call: TRBJ2-3; cdr3_nt: TGTGCCAGCAGTGGCCTCTGGCGGGGGGGCCGCGACACAGATACGCAGTATTTT; cdr3_aa: CASSGLWRGGRDTDTQYF
d_call: TRBD2; clone_size: few; v_call: TRBV7-6; j_call: TRBJ2-1; cdr3_nt: TGTGCCAGCAGCTTAACTAGCGGGGGCCGCTCCTACAATGAGCAGTTCTTC; cdr3_aa: CASSLTSGGRSYNEQFF
d_call: TRBD2; clone_size: once; v_call: TRBV11-1; j_call: TRBJ2-7; cdr3_nt: TGTGCCAGCAGCGAAAGCGGGAGGGCCTCGAACGAGCAGTACTTC; cdr3_aa: CASSESGRASNEQYF
d_call: .; clone_size: once; v_call: TRBV5-6; j_call: TRBJ2-3; cdr3_nt: TGTGCCAGCAGCTTGGGTCAGTCTAGCACAGATACGCAGTATTTT; cdr3_aa: CASSLGQSSTDTQYF
d_call: .; clone_size: .; v_call: TRBV6-5; j_call: TRBJ2-7; cdr3_nt: TGTGCCAGCAGTACCCCTGGGCGCGAGCAGTACTTC; cdr3_aa: CASSTPGREQYF
d_call: TRBD1; clone_size: once; v_call: TRBV10-3; j_call: TRBJ2-6; cdr3_nt: TGTGCCATCACCAGGGGGTTCTCTGGTTCTGGGGCCAACGTCCTGACTTTC; cdr3_aa: CAITRGFSGSGANVLTF
d_call: .; clone_size: few; v_call: TRBV6-5; j_call: TRBJ1-2; cdr3_nt: TGTGCCAGCAGCCGTTCCCCTGACTATGGCTACACCTTC; cdr3_aa: CASSRSPDYGYTF